These 17 T cell receptor beta chains were sequenced from one sample in a study of OX40 agonist ivuxolimab in advanced cancers. Data came from immunoSEQ multiplex PCR; TCRdb stores just in-frame clones and leaves some out. The data contain under 55,000 clones, about four fifths of them singletons. Sequenced material: CD4+ or CD8+ T cells sorted from blood, taken in a trial of the OX40 agonist ivuxolimab. All receptors derive from an adult with an advanced solid tumor such as melanoma, head and neck, liver or kidney cancer.

For the CDR3, the DNA is TGTGCCAGCAGCCAACCCGGGACTAGCGGGAAGTTGACGCAGTATTTT. Encoded protein: CASSQPGTSGKLTQYF. The chain is built from TRBV5-6 and TRBJ2-3, with TRBD2 matching over 13 bases. This CDR3 is built from 16 residues. Germline trimming cut 4 bases from V and 9 bases from J; bases unmatched to any gene: 11. Per germline, CDR1 SGHDT and CDR2 YYEEEE.

The V call is TRBV4-1, the J call TRBJ2-1, with 9 bases aligning to TRBD2. V gave up 5 bases and J gave up 7 bases; unmatched junction bases: 3. This CDR3 has 13 amino acids. Germline assignment: CDR1 MGHRA and CDR2 YSYEKL. CDR3 sequence: CASSVAGANEQFF. The CDR3 DNA reads as TGCGCCAGCAGCGTAGCGGGAGCAAATGAGCAGTTCTTC.

V gene TRBV28 combines with J gene TRBJ1-2, with 11 bases matching TRBD1. CDR3 length equals 16 residues. Germline V gene data show CDR1 as MDHEN and CDR2 as SYDVKM. After removal of 6 bases from V and 5 bases from J, the junction contained 11 bases not matched to a gene. The CDR3: CASSPRTGGVWYGYTF. The CDR3 DNA sequence: TGTGCCAGCAGCCCCCGGACAGGGGGCGTTTGGTATGGCTACACCTTC.

The gene calls are TRBV5-5 and TRBJ1-2; 7 bases are a match to TRBD1. Germline CDR1 and CDR2: SGHKS and YYEKEE (reference sequence). This CDR3 spans 14 amino acids. The trim removed 3 bases at V and 3 bases at J, leaving 5 bases unmatched. CDR3 DNA: TGTGCCAGCAGCTCTGACAGGGAAGACTATGGCTACACCTTC. Protein product: CASSSDREDYGYTF. Complete variable domain (other parts from reference TRBV5-5 and TRBJ1-2): DAGVTQSPTHLIKTRGQQVTLRCSPISGHKSVSWYQQVLGQGPQFIFQYYEKEERGRGNFPDRFSARQFPNYSSELNVNALLLGDSALYLCASSSDREDYGYTFGSGTRLTVV.

The chain is built from TRBV6-6 and TRBJ2-7; D may correspond to TRBD1 or TRBD2 (5 bases each). This CDR3 region has 11 residues. Trimming stripped 8 bases from V and 0 bases from J, with 5 bases between. Germline V gene sequence: CDR1 MNHNY, CDR2 SVGAGI (reference sequence). CDR3 amino acids: CASGTSYEQYF. The DNA for the CDR3 is TGTGCCAGCGGGACCTCCTACGAGCAGTACTTC.

The gene calls are TRBV6-6 and TRBJ1-5, with D perhaps TRBD1 (5 bases). V lost 6 bases, J lost 5 bases, and 14 bases lay in between. The germline V gene has CDR1 MNHNY and CDR2 SVGAGI (reference sequence). The length of the CDR3 is 14 residues. As DNA, the CDR3 is TGTGCCAGCAGCCCCGGAGGGGTCTATCAGCCCCAGCATTTT. Translated: CASSPGGVYQPQHF.

The V call is TRBV4-3, the J call TRBJ2-2; TRBD2 matches at 10 bases. The CDR3 spans 19 residues. V dropped 0 bases and J dropped 4; count of bases not matched to a gene: 11. The germline V gene encodes CDR1 LGHNA and CDR2 YSLEER. For the CDR3, the DNA is TGCGCCAGCAGCCAAGAGGGACTAGGAGCGGGGGGGCCCACCGGGGAGCTGTTTTTT. Residues: CASSQEGLGAGGPTGELFF.

The V and J genes are TRBV11-3 and TRBJ2-1; D ambiguous. Trimming left V 6 bases short and J 0 bases short, with 15 bases between. Per germline, CDR1 SGHNT and CDR2 YENEEA. This CDR3 is 16 amino acids long. As DNA, the CDR3 is TGTGCCAGCAGGCCGCGACTCCCAGCCTCCTACAATGAGCAGTTCTTC. Residues: CASRPRLPASYNEQFF.

Here the CDR3 DNA reads TGTGCCAGCAGCTCCCCGGGACGGGGAACGGCTGAAGCTTTCTTT. It encodes CASSSPGRGTAEAFF. The rearrangement links TRBV13 to TRBJ1-1, with D maybe TRBD1 (5 bases). The CDR3 runs 15 residues. Trimming removed 4 bases at V and 6 bases at J, with 18 bases between. Germline CDR1 and CDR2: PRHDT and FYEKMQ (reference sequence).

This chain joins TRBV27 and TRBJ2-5; D may match TRBD1 or TRBD2 (5 bases each). The CDR3 consists of 16 residues. With 0 bases removed from V and 5 bases from J, the gap between germline ends came to 16 bases. Germline V lookup: CDR1 MNHEY, CDR2 SMNVEV (reference sequence). This CDR3 is CASSLSLGAFGETQYF. The CDR3, as DNA: TGTGCCAGCAGTTTATCGCTCGGGGCCTTTGGCGAGACCCAGTACTTC.

This clone was counted once. The rearrangement uses TRBV7-3 and TRBJ2-1; D might be TRBD2 (5 bases). V was trimmed by 1 base and J by 15 bases, leaving 13 bases between them. In germline, CDR1 is SGHTA, CDR2 FQGTGA. The CDR3 is made up of 12 amino acids. The CDR3 is CASSLNLGNLFF. In nucleotides, the CDR3 is TGTGCCAGCAGCTTAAATCTCGGGAACCTGTTCTTC.

This clone was seen more than once but under ten times. The rearrangement links TRBV6-6 to TRBJ1-2; D remains unclear. From germline, CDR1 is MNHNY and CDR2 SVGAGI (reference sequence). The CDR3 is 13 residues long. With 4 bases removed from V and 6 bases from J, the gap between germline ends came to 12 bases. The CDR3 bases are TGTGCCAGCAGTTGGGTCGCTGGGGATGGCTACACCTTC. Its translation is CASSWVAGDGYTF.

The chain has TRBV14 and TRBJ1-5; D gene ambiguous. The CDR3 extends over 13 amino acids. V dropped 4 bases and J dropped 3 bases, with 7 bases sitting between them. Germline CDR1 is SGHDN and CDR2 is FVKESK. CDR3 nucleotides: TGTGCCAGCAGCCTCGACCACAATCAGCCCCAGCATTTT. Translation gives CASSLDHNQPQHF. Full variable domain (missing parts from reference TRBV14 and TRBJ1-5): EAGVTQFPSHSVIEKGQTVTLRCDPISGHDNLYWYRRVMGKEIKFLLHFVKESKQDESGMPNNRFLAERTGGTYSTLKVQPAELEDSGVYFCASSLDHNQPQHFGDGTRLSIL.

V gene TRBV7-2 combines with J gene TRBJ2-1, with TRBD2 matching 11 bases. J was trimmed by 6 bases and V by 4 bases; bases with no gene match: 5. The CDR3 sequence is 15 residues long. Germline values: CDR1 SGHTA, CDR2 FQGNSA. CDR3 DNA: TGTGCCAGCAGCTACCTAGCGGGGGGCATCAATGAGCAGTTCTTC. Amino acid sequence: CASSYLAGGINEQFF.

V is TRBV19 and J is TRBJ2-1; 12 positions match TRBD2. CDR3 length equals 16 residues. The trim removed 0 bases at V and 9 bases at J, leaving 6 bases unmatched. Germline lookup yields CDR1 LNHDA and CDR2 SQIVND (reference sequence). This CDR3 reads CASSIDSSGRAFEQFF. CDR3 bases: TGTGCCAGTAGTATAGATTCTAGCGGGAGGGCCTTTGAGCAGTTCTTC.

The chain joins TRBV4-2 to TRBJ1-1; no firm D call. Deletions cut 3 bases from V and 5 bases from J, with 16 bases between. The CDR3 consists of 15 residues. CDR1 LGHNA and CDR2 YNFKEQ come from the germline V gene. CDR3 sequence (DNA): TGTGCCAGCAGCCAGGACCCAATCGTGGGAACTGAAGCTTTCTTT. Encoded protein: CASSQDPIVGTEAFF.

The chain links TRBV19 to TRBJ2-2; 7 bases map to TRBD2. There are 13 residues in the CDR3. The trim removed 3 bases at V and 6 bases at J, leaving 1 base unmatched. The germline gives CDR1 LNHDA, CDR2 SQIVND (reference sequence). The CDR3, as DNA: TGTGCCAGTAGTATCGGGAGGCCCGGGGAGCTGTTTTTT. Translated: CASSIGRPGELFF.